This is a list of T cell receptor beta chains from one sample in a study of cytomegalovirus exposure and HLA in healthy donors. Sequencing was performed with immunoSEQ multiplex PCR; in TCRdb, only in-frame clones are kept and a portion is missing. The sample consists of fewer than 35,000 clones, roughly 89% of them appearing once. The sample consisted of PBMCs. Receptor source: a boy younger than 18 in good health and CMV-seronegative. Both conserved end residues are part of each CDR3. D genes are given only for firm matches. Clone size is given for some rows only: seen once, a few or many times, or a class if the clone is expanded.

V gene	J gene	D gene	clone size	CDR3 DNA	CDR3 protein
TRBV5-1	TRBJ1-2	.	.	TGCGCCAGCAGCTTGGAGGCAGGGGTCGGTGGCTACACCTTC	CASSLEAGVGGYTF
TRBV10-2	TRBJ2-5	TRBD2	.	TGCGCCAGCGGGGGTAGGCTGCGGGGGGTCCAAGAGACCCAGTACTTC	CASGGRLRGVQETQYF
TRBV25-1	TRBJ2-5	.	once	TGTGCCAGCAGTGAATTGGAGGGAGGCGAGACCCAGTACTTC	CASSELEGGETQYF
TRBV18	TRBJ2-1	.	.	TGTGCCAGCTCCCCCGGGACAAGCTACAATGAGCAGTTCTTC	CASSPGTSYNEQFF
TRBV18	TRBJ2-2	.	.	TGTGCCAGCTCCAGGGGAACCGGGGAGCTGTTTTTT	CASSRGTGELFF
TRBV28	TRBJ2-7	.	once	TGTGCCAGCACCGGGTGGGACTTTTCCTACGAGCAGTACTTC	CASTGWDFSYEQYF
TRBV6-6	TRBJ2-1	TRBD2	.	TGTGCCAGCAGTTACTCGAGACTAGCGGGTAACAATGAGCAGTTCTTC	CASSYSRLAGNNEQFF
TRBV2	TRBJ2-3	.	few	TGTGCCAGCGTAGGAGGACAGACCTGGGGCACAGATACGCAGTATTTT	CASVGGQTWGTDTQYF
TRBV6-6	TRBJ1-3	.	.	TGTGCCAGCAGCTTACAGGGTTCTGGAAACACCATATATTTT	CASSLQGSGNTIYF
TRBV18	TRBJ2-7	TRBD1	.	TGTGCCAGCTCACAAGGGACAGGGGCGGTCTACGAGCAGTACTTC	CASSQGTGAVYEQYF
TRBV4-1	TRBJ1-5	.	.	TGCGCCAGCACCTTGGACTTTGGCAGAAGCAATCAGCCCCAGCATTTT	CASTLDFGRSNQPQHF
TRBV29-1	TRBJ2-6	TRBD2	.	TGCAGCGTCCTAGCGGGGGCGGAGGCCAACGTCCTGACTTTC	CSVLAGAEANVLTF
TRBV6-5	TRBJ2-7	TRBD1	.	TGTGCCAGCAGACTGCCGGGACAGGGCAACTACGAGCAGTACTTC	CASRLPGQGNYEQYF
TRBV5-1	TRBJ1-1	.	.	TGCGCCAGCAGCTTGGAATTGTCGGTGAACACTGAAGCTTTCTTT	CASSLELSVNTEAFF
TRBV28	TRBJ2-4	.	.	TGTGCCAGCACTGGGGGACTAGCCAAAAACATTCAGTACTTC	CASTGGLAKNIQYF
TRBV18	TRBJ2-5	TRBD2	.	TGTGCCAGCTCACCCAGGACTAGCGGACAAGAGACCCAGTACTTC	CASSPRTSGQETQYF
TRBV19	TRBJ2-1	.	.	TGTGCCAGTACCCCCCAGGAGGGGGCGCAGTACAATGAGCAGTTCTTC	CASTPQEGAQYNEQFF
TRBV27	TRBJ2-2	TRBD1	.	TGTGCCAGCAGTCTGGGACAGCACGGGGAGCTGTTTTTT	CASSLGQHGELFF
TRBV11-2	TRBJ1-4	TRBD1	once	TGTGCCAGCAGCTTACAGGGGGCGCGGACTAATGAAAAACTGTTTTTT	CASSLQGARTNEKLFF
TRBV6-1	TRBJ2-2	.	.	TGTGCCAGCAGTGCTCAAGGGGGAGGGGAGCTGTTTTTT	CASSAQGGGELFF
TRBV30	TRBJ2-7	TRBD1	.	TGTGCCTGGTCCTCGGGACAGGGCTACGAGCAGTACTTC	CAWSSGQGYEQYF
TRBV2	TRBJ1-4	.	.	TGTGCCAGCAGTGGCCCCAGGGCGGTGGAAAAACTGTTTTTT	CASSGPRAVEKLFF
TRBV19	TRBJ2-4	.	once	TGTGCCAGTAGTATCCAGCAGGGGGGAGGTCAGTACTTC	CASSIQQGGGQYF
TRBV4-1	TRBJ2-5	.	.	TGCGCCAGCAGCCAAGCTCAGGGGCGAGAGACCCAGTACTTC	CASSQAQGRETQYF
TRBV6-6	TRBJ1-1	.	once	TGTGCCAGCAGTTACTCTCAGGGAAAGAACACTGAAGCTTTCTTT	CASSYSQGKNTEAFF
TRBV27	TRBJ1-5	TRBD1	.	TGTGCCAGCAGATGGACAGGGGGCGCGAGGGGAAGTCAGCCCCAGCATTTT	CASRWTGGARGSQPQHF
TRBV11-2	TRBJ2-2	TRBD2	.	TGTGCCAGCAGCTTTAGCGGGGGATGGGAGGAGCTGTTTTTT	CASSFSGGWEELFF
TRBV27	TRBJ2-7	.	.	TGTGCCAGCAGTTTTTCCCAGGGGAAGGATTACGAGCAGTACTTC	CASSFSQGKDYEQYF
TRBV27	TRBJ2-7	.	.	TGTGCCAGCAGTTCTAGGGGGGGTCCCTACGAGCAGTACTTC	CASSSRGGPYEQYF
TRBV5-6	TRBJ1-5	TRBD1	.	TGTGCCAGCAGCAATAGGGACAGGGACTACCAGCCCCAGCATTTT	CASSNRDRDYQPQHF
TRBV6-6	TRBJ1-2	TRBD1	.	TGTGCCAGCAGAAACAGGGGCGGGTATGGCTACACCTTC	CASRNRGGYGYTF
TRBV6-1	TRBJ2-7	TRBD1	.	TGTGCCAGCAGTGAAGAGGACAGGGACTACGAGCAGTACTTC	CASSEEDRDYEQYF
TRBV2	TRBJ2-3	TRBD2	.	TGTGCCAGCACCGGGACTAGCAGCGATACGCAGTATTTT	CASTGTSSDTQYF
TRBV6-1	TRBJ1-1	TRBD1	.	TGTGCCAGCAGTGAAGCGGGACAGTTATACACTGAAGCTTTCTTT	CASSEAGQLYTEAFF
TRBV6-4	TRBJ2-3	TRBD2	.	TGTGCCAGCAGTGACTCGACTAGCGGGGGGTCAGATACGCAGTATTTT	CASSDSTSGGSDTQYF
TRBV7-9	TRBJ1-5	.	.	TGTGCCACAGGTCAGCGGGGGAACGGCAATCAGCCCCGGCATTTT	CATGQRGNGNQPRHF